The 10 T cell receptor beta chains below come from one sample, sequenced in a study of blood T cell repertoires in COVID-19 (dated by TCRdb to the early 2020s). The protocol used for the library was the immunoSEQ multiplex PCR assay. TCRdb obtained this table from immuneACCESS and retained in-frame rearrangements with V and J assigned. These tables miss some clones; where compared with another copy, unresolved V genes account for less than half of the shortfall, and the remainder is unexplained. The sample profile shows 150,000 or so clones; around 93% of them were found once. Together, the top ten hold about 5% of the sample. Sequences were obtained from peripheral blood. Every receptor here comes from a woman aged 45-60 years with acute or convalescent COVID-19.

The J gene is TRBJ2-2, the V gene TRBV27, with a possible D match to TRBD1 (6 bases). Trimming left V 8 bases short and J 1 base short, with 8 bases between. The CDR3 loop spans 13 amino acids. Per germline, CDR1 MNHEY and CDR2 SMNVEV (reference sequence). The CDR3 sequence: CASGGQNTGELFF. The CDR3 DNA sequence: TGTGCCAGCGGGGGACAGAACACCGGGGAGCTGTTTTTT.

The CDR3 loop reads CASRPTGLGNTIYF. Written as DNA, the CDR3 is TGTGCCAGCAGGCCGACAGGGCTCGGAAACACCATATATTTT. The rearrangement joins TRBV5-6 to TRBJ1-3, with TRBD1 matching 7 bases. The length of the CDR3 is 14 residues. The junction had 6 bases not matched to a gene; V was cut back by 5 bases and J by 4 bases. Germline CDR1 is SGHDT and CDR2 is YYEEEE.

This rearrangement joins TRBV7-2 to TRBJ1-2; D unclear. In germline, CDR1 is SGHTA, CDR2 FQGNSA. This CDR3 spans 16 amino acids. Trimming took 4 bases from V and 3 from J, leaving 18 bases between them. CDR3 in amino acids: CASSSPPVRTDYGYTF. The CDR3 coding sequence is TGTGCCAGCAGCTCACCCCCGGTCCGAACGGACTATGGCTACACCTTC. Variable domain in full (rest from reference TRBV7-2 and TRBJ1-2): GAGVSQSPSNKVTEKGKDVELRCDPISGHTALYWYRQSLGQGLEFLIYFQGNSAPDKSGLPSDRFSAERTGGSVSTLTIQRTQQEDSAVYLCASSSPPVRTDYGYTFGSGTRLTVV.

This clone was recorded only once. The V and J genes are TRBV7-6 and TRBJ1-6; TRBD1 agrees at 7 bases. Germline CDR1 reads SGHVS; CDR2 reads FNYEAQ. Trimming removed 5 bases from V and 7 bases from J; junction bases left unmatched: 8. The CDR3 covers 15 residues. The chain's CDR3 is CASSPRQGQNSPLHF. The DNA for the CDR3 is TGTGCCAGCAGCCCACGACAGGGTCAGAATTCACCCCTCCACTTT. The whole variable domain, remainder taken from reference TRBV7-6 and TRBJ1-6, is GAGVSQSPRYKVTKRGQDVALRCDPISGHVSLYWYRQALGQGPEFLTYFNYEAQQDKSGLPNDRFSAERPEGSISTLTIQRTEQRDSAMYRCASSPRQGQNSPLHFGNGTRLTVT.

The gene calls are TRBV5-4 and TRBJ2-5; 8 positions match TRBD2. Germline V gives CDR1 SGHNT, CDR2 YYREEE (reference sequence). The J segment lost 2 bases and the V segment lost 4 bases, leaving 7 bases of the junction unmatched. This CDR3 is built from 15 residues. CDR3 loop: CASSGLAGRQETQYF. CDR3 nucleotide sequence: TGTGCCAGCAGCGGATTAGCGGGGAGACAAGAGACCCAGTACTTC.

This clone was found once. The chain couples TRBV7-2 to TRBJ2-1, with 7 bases that match TRBD2. Germline CDR1 is SGHTA and CDR2 is FQGNSA. Trimming removed 5 bases from V and 8 bases from J; junction bases left unmatched: 6. CDR3 length: 13 amino acids. The CDR3 sequence: CASSLNGGDEQFF. In DNA, the CDR3 is TGTGCCAGCAGCCTAAATGGGGGGGATGAGCAGTTCTTC.

The V and J genes are TRBV12-3 or TRBV12-4 and TRBJ1-2; D is unresolved. Between the trimmed V and J ends, which lost 7 bases and 7 bases, there was a span of 10 bases. The length of the CDR3 is 11 residues. The CDR3 here is CASTGRGGYTF. The CDR3 region has the DNA TGTGCCAGCACCGGCCGGGGTGGCTACACCTTC.

The gene calls are TRBV6-2 or TRBV6-3 and TRBJ2-1; no definite D call. There are 12 residues in the CDR3. The germline V gene has CDR1 MNHEY and CDR2 SVGEGT. V lost 6 bases, J lost 5 bases, and 8 bases lay in between. The CDR3 region has the DNA TGTGCCAGCAGCCAACTACACAATGAGCAGTTCTTC. Translating it yields CASSQLHNEQFF.

The sample holds a few counts of this clone. V and J are TRBV5-1 and TRBJ2-2; D remains unclear. CDR1 is SGHRS and CDR2 is YFSETQ in the germline V gene. V was pared by 4 bases and J by 4 bases, with 11 bases between. This CDR3 is built from 14 residues. DNA for the CDR3: TGCGCCAGCAGCGCGTCGGAGATCACCGGGGAGCTGTTTTTT. It specifies CASSASEITGELFF. The full variable domain, completed using reference TRBV5-1 and TRBJ2-2, is KAGVTQTPRYLIKTRGQQVTLSCSPISGHRSVSWYQQTPGQGLQFLFEYFSETQRNKGNFPGRFSGRQFSNSRSEMNVSTLELGDSALYLCASSASEITGELFFGEGSRLTVL.

This clone was observed once. This chain connects TRBV30 to TRBJ1-2, with 7 nucleotides matching TRBD1. After removal of 5 bases from V and 2 bases from J, the junction contained 8 bases not matched to a gene. CDR1 is GTSNPN and CDR2 is SVGIG in the germline V gene (reference sequence). The CDR3 totals 14 residues. CDR3 nucleotides: TGTGCCTGGGGAACAGGGGTGGGAAACTATGGCTACACCTTC. It specifies CAWGTGVGNYGYTF.